A single sample gave rise to the 19 T cell receptor beta chains below, sequenced in a study of metastatic and nonmetastatic thyroid tumors. Each patient went into thyroid surgery without having received any treatment. TCRdb re-analyzed the PCR reads using MiXCR. Of more than 85,000 clones listed, 8% to 9.5% are singletons. The sequencing sample was made of blood. Every receptor here comes from a female donor with papillary thyroid cancer or a benign thyroid nodule (not recorded which). Some clones in this sample may be carry-over from other donors' samples.

There are many counts of this clone. This chain connects TRBV7-3 to TRBJ2-5, with 10 bases lining up with TRBD2. Unmatched junction bases numbered 14, after V lost 5 bases and J lost 5 bases. This CDR3 has 17 residues. Germline V lookup: CDR1 SGHTA, CDR2 FQGTGA. The CDR3 DNA follows: TGTGCCAGCAGCCCTAGGGGAGCGGGGGGGCCACAGGAGACCCAGTACTTC. As protein: CASSPRGAGGPQETQYF.

In its sample, this clone was seen many times. The V and J genes are TRBV6-1 and TRBJ2-2, with 11 bases identical to TRBD1. This CDR3 region has 15 residues. J was trimmed by 4 bases and V by 6 bases; bases with no gene match: 4. CDR1 and CDR2 from the germline V gene are MNHNS and SASEGT. CDR3 DNA: TGTGCCAGCAGGTCCGGGACAGGGGGCACCGGGGAGCTGTTTTTT. This gives the protein CASRSGTGGTGELFF.

This clone was seen at least ten times. The chain carries TRBV29-1 and TRBJ2-6; the D is unclear. Deletions cut 4 bases from V and 0 bases from J, with 7 bases between. The CDR3 sequence is 14 residues long. CDR1 is SQVTM, CDR2 ANQGSEA, per germline. CDR3 sequence: CSVVDGSGANVLTF. The CDR3 DNA reads as TGCAGCGTTGTAGACGGCTCTGGGGCCAACGTCCTGACTTTC.

There are many counts of this clone. J is TRBJ2-3 and V is TRBV9; D not certain. In germline, CDR1 is SGDLS, CDR2 YYNGEE. Deletions cut 0 bases from V and 5 bases from J, with 4 bases between. This CDR3 comprises 12 residues. This chain's CDR3 is CASSVGIDTQYF. The CDR3 DNA reads TGTGCCAGCAGCGTAGGGATAGATACGCAGTATTTT.

This clone came up many times. This rearrangement joins TRBV5-1 to TRBJ1-6; no clear D. The germline V gene encodes CDR1 SGHRS and CDR2 YFSETQ. The CDR3 is 16 residues long. V lost 0 bases to trimming and J lost 6 bases, with 13 bases between them. CDR3: CASSLAGGDANSPLHF. Written as DNA, the CDR3 is TGCGCCAGCAGCTTGGCCGGTGGGGATGCTAATTCACCCCTCCACTTT.

Comment on this clone: This may be a read error: a much more frequent sequence differs by one nucleotide. The rearrangement links TRBV10-3 to TRBJ2-3; TRBD1 aligns across 9 bases. Germline assignment: CDR1 ENHRY and CDR2 SYGVKD. This CDR3 region has 14 residues. V shed 7 bases, J shed 2 bases, and the junction held 4 bases outside the gene matches. The CDR3 sequence: CAIKGQGITDTQYF. DNA for the CDR3: TGTGCCATCAAGGGACAGGGAATCACAGATACGCAGTATTTT.

This clone was observed a handful of times. The chain uses TRBV7-6 and TRBJ1-6; maybe TRBD1 (5 bases). Trimming cost V 3 bases and J 5 bases, with 8 bases left between them. Germline CDR1 SGHVS, CDR2 FNYEAQ. The length of the CDR3 is 14 residues. Written as DNA, the CDR3 is TGTGCCAGCAGCTTTAGACAGAATAATTCACCCCTCCACTTT. Translating it yields CASSFRQNNSPLHF.

About this clone itself: This sequence may be a read error, since a much larger clone differs from it by one base. This sample includes further DNA sequences coding for the same CDR3. The chain joins TRBV18 to TRBJ2-3; TRBD1 matches 7 bases. Germline CDR1 KGHSH, CDR2 LQKENI. CDR3 length equals 15 residues. DNA of the CDR3: TGCGCCAGCTCACCAAGGGACAGACCGAGGGATACGCAGTATTTT. This sequence encodes CASSPRDRPRDTQYF.

With respect to this clone: One base away lies a much larger clone, so this may be a sequencing read error. The V gene is TRBV11-1, the J gene TRBJ2-2; weak D call: TRBD2 (5 bases). Per the germline V gene, CDR1 is SGHAT and CDR2 is FQDESV (reference sequence). The CDR3 has 13 residues. The CDR3 sequence: CAGSGRNTGELFF. Written as DNA, the CDR3 is TGTGCCGGCAGCGGACGCAACACCGGGGAGCTGTTTTTT.

This clone was observed many times. The chain links TRBV4-1 to TRBJ1-5, with a weak D call TRBD1 (5 bases). Trimming took 0 bases from V and 1 from J, leaving 7 bases between them. Germline V gene sequence: CDR1 MGHRA, CDR2 YSYEKL. This CDR3 contains 15 residues. The DNA for the CDR3 is TGCGCCAGCAGCCAAGATAGGGACAGCAATCAGCCCCAGCATTTT. This encodes CASSQDRDSNQPQHF.

This clone was seen at least ten times. This chain connects TRBV19 to TRBJ1-1, with TRBD1 matching over 9 bases. The trim removed 6 bases at V and 1 base at J, leaving 9 bases unmatched. The CDR3 is made up of 16 amino acids. Looked up from germline, CDR1 is LNHDA and CDR2 is SQIVND (reference sequence). Here the CDR3 reads CASRPGTGKGNTEAFF. The CDR3 nucleotides are TGTGCCAGTAGACCCGGGACAGGGAAGGGGAACACTGAAGCTTTCTTT.

This clone has at least ten counts. V and J are TRBV4-2 and TRBJ2-1; D might be TRBD2 (6 bases). The CDR3 has 15 amino acids. Germline CDR1 reads LGHNA; CDR2 reads YNFKEQ. V shed 0 bases and J shed 8 bases, with 14 bases lying between them. The CDR3 bases are TGTGCCAGCAGCCAAGAGTCCCAGGGAGGATATGAGCAGTTCTTC. This gives the protein CASSQESQGGYEQFF.

This clone was seen repeatedly, ten times or more. This chain uses TRBV11-2 with TRBJ2-7; 8 bases fit TRBD2. Germline loops: CDR1 SGHAT, CDR2 FQNNGV. The CDR3 has 16 amino acids. With 5 bases clipped from V and 1 base from J, the junction kept 10 bases outside the gene matches. In DNA form, the CDR3 reads TGTGCCAGCAGCCGCGCCGGGCGGGGGGTGTCCTACGAGCAGTACTTC. Translated: CASSRAGRGVSYEQYF.

In its sample, this clone was seen a few times. The junction does not match germline at one end; this may be a read error. The identical CDR3 is also encoded by other nucleotide sequences in the sample. This sequence joins TRBV5-1 and TRBJ2-3; 7 positions match TRBD1. Germline V lookup: CDR1 SGHRS, CDR2 YFSETQ. This CDR3 contains 18 residues. The CDR3 DNA reads TGCGCCAGCAGCTTGGTGACAGGGTCGAGGCGATACACGGATACGCAGTATTTC. This encodes CASSLVTGSRRYTDTQYF.

Worth noting for this clone: Since a much larger clone is just one base distant, this may be a read error. Other DNA variants within this sample encode the same CDR3. CDR3 protein: CASSTGTAEETQYF. CDR3 nucleotides: TGTGCCAGTAGTACCGGGACGGCCGAGGAGACCCAGTACTTC. The chain carries TRBV19 and TRBJ2-5, with D possibly being TRBD1 or TRBD2 (5 bases each). V lost 4 bases and J lost 5, with 14 bases in between. This CDR3 region has 14 residues. Looked up from germline, CDR1 is LNHDA and CDR2 is SQIVND (reference sequence).

As for this clone: Given a much more abundant clone one base away, this may be a read error. The identical CDR3 is also encoded by other nucleotide sequences in the sample. The gene calls are TRBV20-1 and TRBJ1-4; D may be TRBD1 (5 bases). Trimming removed 3 bases from V and 10 bases from J, with 18 bases in between. The CDR3 has 14 residues. Germline CDR1 reads DFQATT; CDR2 reads SNEGSKA (reference sequence). In DNA form, the CDR3 reads TGCAGTGCTAGGACCAGAGAGGGGAGCGGAAAACTGTTTTTT. It encodes CSARTREGSGKLFF.

This clone was counted ten times or more. The V call is TRBV7-3, the J call TRBJ2-3; 9 nucleotides line up with TRBD2. CDR3 length: 16 amino acids. V was clipped by 5 bases and J by 2 bases; unmatched bases: 8. Per germline, CDR1 SGHTA and CDR2 FQGTGA. CDR3 protein: CASSPRSGGHTDTQYF. The CDR3 nucleotides are TGTGCCAGCAGCCCCCGTAGCGGGGGACACACAGATACGCAGTATTTT.

This clone showed up just a few times. The chain links TRBV29-1 to TRBJ1-1, with 7 positions matching TRBD1. V dropped 8 bases and J dropped 2; count of bases not matched to a gene: 11. The germline gives CDR1 SQVTM, CDR2 ANQGSEA. This CDR3 contains 14 residues. CDR3 residues: CSLASGQYNTEAFF. The CDR3 DNA reads as TGCAGCTTAGCCTCGGGACAGTACAACACTGAAGCTTTCTTT.

This clone was recorded at least ten times. The chain recombines TRBV12-3 or TRBV12-4 with TRBJ2-2, with D perhaps being TRBD1 or TRBD2 (7 bases each). Trimming took off 5 bases at V and 2 bases at J, with 12 bases between the two ends. This CDR3 is 15 amino acids long. CDR3 protein: CASSPGGANTGELFF. As DNA, the CDR3 is TGTGCCAGCAGTCCAGGGGGGGCAAACACCGGGGAGCTGTTTTTT.